The 5 T cell receptor beta chains below come from one sample, sequenced in a study of cytomegalovirus exposure and HLA in healthy donors. PCR primers comprised 60 Vbeta and 13 Jbeta primers. Libraries were prepared by immunoSEQ multiplex PCR; TCRdb keeps only in-frame clonotypes and omits some of them. The sample totals approximately 110,000 clones; its top ten clones hold over 0.8%. The sample consisted of PBMCs. The receptors were sampled from a man aged 18 to 30 in good health and CMV-seronegative.

The rearrangement links TRBV5-1 to TRBJ2-5; D possibly corresponds to TRBD1 (5 bases). CDR3 length: 18 residues. Germline V gene lookup returns CDR1 SGHRS and CDR2 YFSETQ. Trimming cost V 0 bases and J 5 bases, with 23 bases left between them. CDR3 sequence (DNA): TGCGCCAGCAGCTTGGTAGATAATCTCGCAGGGATTACGGAGACCCAGTACTTC. This gives the protein CASSLVDNLAGITETQYF.

V is TRBV7-2 and J is TRBJ2-1, with TRBD2 identical over 7 bases. The CDR3 loop spans 14 amino acids. In germline, CDR1 is SGHTA, CDR2 FQGNSA. J lost 5 bases, V lost 5 bases, and 6 bases had no gene match. CDR3 protein: CASSKTGLHNEQFF. CDR3 bases: TGTGCCAGCAGCAAAACGGGACTACACAATGAGCAGTTCTTC.

The chain links TRBV18 to TRBJ2-7; 8 bases line up with TRBD2. The length of the CDR3 is 14 residues. V dropped 4 bases and J dropped 1; count of bases not matched to a gene: 3. Per the germline V gene, CDR1 is KGHSH and CDR2 is LQKENI. CDR3 sequence: CASSQAGGSYEQYF. The CDR3 nucleotides read TGTGCCAGCTCACAGGCGGGAGGTTCCTACGAGCAGTACTTC.

V gene TRBV12-5 combines with J gene TRBJ1-2; no clear D gene. Germline CDR1 LGHNT, CDR2 FRNRAP. Trimming took off 0 bases at V and 6 bases at J, with 14 bases between the two ends. This CDR3 has 15 amino acids. CDR3 sequence reads: CASGLVLGRPNGYTF. CDR3 in DNA: TGTGCTAGTGGTTTGGTATTGGGCAGGCCGAATGGCTACACCTTC.

V and J are TRBV18 and TRBJ1-3; D may be TRBD1 (6 bases). CDR3 length: 13 residues. Germline V gives CDR1 KGHSH, CDR2 LQKENI. The ends were cut back, 3 bases at V and 8 bases at J, with 11 bases in the middle. The CDR3 spells CASSPGARDTIYF. CDR3 nucleotides: TGTGCCAGCTCACCGGGGGCTCGAGACACCATATATTTT. Supplemented by reference TRBV18 and TRBJ1-3, the full variable domain reads NAGVMQNPRHLVRRRGQEARLRCSPMKGHSHVYWYRQLPEEGLKFMVYLQKENIIDESGMPKERFSAEFPKEGPSILRIQQVVRGDSAAYFCASSPGARDTIYFGEGSWLTVV.